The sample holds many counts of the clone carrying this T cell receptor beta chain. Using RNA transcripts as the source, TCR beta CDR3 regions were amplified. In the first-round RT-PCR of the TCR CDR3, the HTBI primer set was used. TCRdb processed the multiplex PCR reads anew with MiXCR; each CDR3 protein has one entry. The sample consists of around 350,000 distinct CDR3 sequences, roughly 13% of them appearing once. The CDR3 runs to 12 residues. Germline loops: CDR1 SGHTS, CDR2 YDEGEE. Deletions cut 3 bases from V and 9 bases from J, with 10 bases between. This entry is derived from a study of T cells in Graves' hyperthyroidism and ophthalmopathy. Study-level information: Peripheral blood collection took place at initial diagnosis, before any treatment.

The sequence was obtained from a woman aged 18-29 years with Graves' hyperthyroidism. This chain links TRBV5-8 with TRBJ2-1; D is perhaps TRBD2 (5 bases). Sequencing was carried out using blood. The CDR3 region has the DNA TGTGCCAGCAGCTCCCAAGGAGGTGAGCAGTTCTTC. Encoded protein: CASSSQGGEQFF.